The clone carrying this TCR beta chain was found a few times. This sample was taken from a study of blood T cells in healthy people across ages. Across the whole study: Capture via template switching afforded approximately one barcoded beta molecule per two T cells.

A sample-barcoded 5' primer and a J-beta primer mix were used in a second PCR of roughly 7 to 11 cycles. A single record per CDR3 protein comes from TCRdb applying MiXCR to the 5' RACE reads. The sample holds about 1.4 million distinct CDR3 sequences, approximately 59% seen once. The germline gives CDR1 ENHRY, CDR2 SYGVKD. The CDR3 extends over 16 amino acids. The V gene end was trimmed by 6 bases and the J gene end by 5 bases; junction bases not matched to a gene: 13. The sequenced material came from blood. This clonotype was sampled from a man between 18 and 29 years old in good health. This chain joins TRBV10-3 and TRBJ2-3; 8 positions agree with TRBD2. The CDR3 sequence is CAIRTIAGKTRDTQYF. The CDR3 DNA is TGTGCCATCAGGACTATAGCGGGGAAAACCCGAGATACGCAGTATTTT.